This T cell receptor beta chain comes out of a study of shared clonotypes between healthy human individuals. Repertoires were generated with immunoSEQ multiplex PCR, while TCRdb's copy carries only in-frame clones and drops some. This sample yields 2,500,000 or so clones, of which 93% are seen a single time; 0.36% belongs to the top ten. A remark on this clone: As yet, its antigen is unknown.

Study-wide findings and caveats: Estimated richness was generally greater in naive than memory subsets.

CDR1 SQVTM and CDR2 ANQGSEA come from the germline V gene. The trim removed 7 bases at V and 3 bases at J, leaving 4 bases unmatched. The CDR3 has 13 amino acids. The sample consisted of naive CD4+ T cells from PBMCs. Sample subset: CD45RA+ positively selected. V gene TRBV29-1 combines with J gene TRBJ2-2; TRBD1 matches at 8 bases. The receptor was derived from a man younger than 30 in good health. Some clones in this sample may be carry-over from other donors' samples. For the CDR3, the DNA is TGCAGCGCGGACAGGGCCGACACCGGGGAGCTGTTTTTT. Translated, it gives CSADRADTGELFF.